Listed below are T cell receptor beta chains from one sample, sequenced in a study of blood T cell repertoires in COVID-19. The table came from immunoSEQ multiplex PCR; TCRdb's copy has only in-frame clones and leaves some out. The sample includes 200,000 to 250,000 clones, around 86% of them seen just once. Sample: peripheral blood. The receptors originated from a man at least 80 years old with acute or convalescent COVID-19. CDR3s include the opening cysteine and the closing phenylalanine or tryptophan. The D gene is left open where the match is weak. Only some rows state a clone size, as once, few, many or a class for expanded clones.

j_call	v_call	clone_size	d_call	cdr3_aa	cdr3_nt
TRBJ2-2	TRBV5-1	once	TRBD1	CASSLAPDRGVSGELFF	TGCGCCAGCAGCTTGGCTCCGGACAGGGGAGTGTCCGGGGAGCTGTTTTTT
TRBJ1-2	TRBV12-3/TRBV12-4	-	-	CASSLDGNYGYTF	TGTGCCAGCAGTTTAGACGGGAACTATGGCTACACCTTC
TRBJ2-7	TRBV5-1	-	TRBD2	CASSFASGASYEQYF	TGCGCCAGCAGCTTTGCTAGCGGGGCTAGCTACGAGCAGTACTTC
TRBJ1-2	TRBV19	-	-	CASSTGQAGFEGYTF	TGTGCCAGTAGTACGGGTCAAGCCGGATTCGAGGGCTACACCTTC
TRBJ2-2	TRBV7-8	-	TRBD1	CASRRPPRGTGELFF	TGTGCCAGCAGAAGACCTCCCAGGGGGACCGGGGAGCTGTTTTTT
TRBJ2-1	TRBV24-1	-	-	CATSDRGLSSEQFF	TGTGCCACCAGTGATCGGGGACTGTCCAGTGAGCAGTTCTTC
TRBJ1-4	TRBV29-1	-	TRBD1	CSVTGGFGEKLFF	TGCAGCGTAACAGGGGGCTTCGGTGAAAAACTGTTTTTT
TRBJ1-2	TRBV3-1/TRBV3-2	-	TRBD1	CASSQVPGQGKLYGYTF	TGTGCCAGCAGCCAAGTTCCGGGACAGGGAAAGCTCTATGGCTACACCTTC
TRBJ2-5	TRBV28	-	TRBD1	CASSLSGQGKTQYF	TGTGCCAGCAGTTTATCGGGACAGGGGAAGACCCAGTACTTC
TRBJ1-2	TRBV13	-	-	CASSLGRGYTF	TGTGCCAGCAGCTTAGGTCGTGGCTACACCTTC
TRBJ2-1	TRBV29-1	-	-	CSVEIGVNEQFF	TGCAGCGTCGAGATAGGGGTCAATGAGCAGTTCTTC
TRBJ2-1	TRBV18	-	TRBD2	CASSPGTSGRVWQFF	TGTGCCAGCTCACCAGGGACTAGCGGGAGAGTGTGGCAGTTCTTC
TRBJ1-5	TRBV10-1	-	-	CASSESAGQPQHF	TGCGCCAGCAGTGAGTCGGCAGGGCAGCCCCAGCATTTT
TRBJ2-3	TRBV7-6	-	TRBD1	CASSPRATRGTDTQYF	TGTGCCAGCAGCCCCAGGGCCACCAGGGGGACAGATACGCAGTATTTT
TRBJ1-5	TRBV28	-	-	CASSFVVYRGNQPQHF	TGTGCCAGCAGTTTCGTGGTCTATCGGGGAAACCAGCCCCAGCATTTT
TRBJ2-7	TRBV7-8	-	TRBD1	CASSTSIRSPRGHGYEQYF	TGTGCCAGCAGTACAAGTATAAGGTCTCCCAGGGGGCACGGGTACGAGCAGTACTTC
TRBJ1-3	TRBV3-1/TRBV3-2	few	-	CASSPSDTSLGNTIYF	TGTGCCAGCAGCCCCTCTGACACATCCCTTGGAAACACCATATATTTT
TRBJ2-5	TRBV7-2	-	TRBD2	CASSSGLAGGRGQTQYF	TGTGCCAGCAGCTCGGGACTAGCGGGGGGTCGTGGACAGACCCAGTACTTC
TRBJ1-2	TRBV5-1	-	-	CASSSDGEGFNYGYTF	TGCGCCAGCAGCTCGGATGGGGAGGGATTCAACTATGGCTACACCTTC
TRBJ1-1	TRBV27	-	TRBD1	CASMAGGLNTEAFF	TGTGCCAGCATGGCAGGGGGACTGAACACTGAAGCTTTCTTT
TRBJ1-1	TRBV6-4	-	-	CASSDSFRKNTEAFF	TGTGCCAGCAGTGACTCTTTCCGTAAGAACACTGAAGCTTTCTTT
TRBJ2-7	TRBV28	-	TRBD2	CASRRAGTSGSVEQYF	TGTGCCAGCAGGCGGGCGGGGACTAGCGGGAGTGTCGAGCAGTACTTC
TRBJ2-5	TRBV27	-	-	CASSLRGQETQYF	TGTGCCAGCAGTTTACGGGGGCAAGAGACCCAGTACTTC
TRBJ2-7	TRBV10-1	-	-	CASSKRNRNSSYEQYF	TGCGCCAGCAGTAAGAGAAACCGTAATAGCTCCTACGAGCAGTACTTC
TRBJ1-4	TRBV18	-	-	CASSLTGQSTNEKLFF	TGTGCCAGCTCACTTACCGGACAGTCAACTAATGAAAAACTGTTTTTT
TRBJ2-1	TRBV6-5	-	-	CASSYSAGSNEQFF	TGTGCCAGCAGTTACTCGGCAGGTTCGAATGAGCAGTTCTTC
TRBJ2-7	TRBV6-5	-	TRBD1	CASSKPGQGVMEQYF	TGTGCCAGCAGTAAACCGGGACAGGGGGTCATGGAGCAGTACTTC
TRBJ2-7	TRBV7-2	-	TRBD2	CASSLTPTSSAEQYF	TGTGCCAGCAGCTTAACCCCGACTAGCTCGGCCGAGCAGTACTTC
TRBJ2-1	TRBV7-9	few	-	CAKGDFSYNEQFF	TGTGCCAAGGGGGATTTCTCCTACAATGAGCAGTTCTTC
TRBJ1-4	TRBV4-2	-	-	CASSQAGGKLFF	TGTGCCAGCAGCCAAGCGGGGGGGAAACTGTTTTTT
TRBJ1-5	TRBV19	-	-	CASRGGGWLNQPQHF	TGTGCCAGCCGGGGCGGGGGCTGGTTAAATCAGCCCCAGCATTTT
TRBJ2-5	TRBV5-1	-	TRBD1	CASSRQGYQETQYF	TGCGCCAGCAGCAGACAGGGATACCAAGAGACCCAGTACTTC
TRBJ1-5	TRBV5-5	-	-	CASSLVTGSSNQPQHF	TGTGCCAGCAGCTTGGTGACCGGTAGCTCTAATCAGCCCCAGCATTTT
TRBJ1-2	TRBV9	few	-	CASSERSAGPYGYTF	TGTGCCAGCAGTGAGAGATCGGCGGGCCCCTATGGCTACACCTTC
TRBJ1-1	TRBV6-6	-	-	CASSKPDSALNTEAFF	TGTGCCAGCAGTAAGCCCGACTCGGCTTTGAACACTGAAGCTTTCTTT
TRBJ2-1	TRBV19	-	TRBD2	CASTSGRVYNEQFF	TGTGCCAGTACCTCAGGGAGGGTTTACAATGAGCAGTTCTTC
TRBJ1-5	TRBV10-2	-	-	CASSEIGQTDPSNQPQHF	TGCGCCAGCAGTGAAATCGGACAGACGGACCCTAGCAATCAGCCCCAGCATTTT
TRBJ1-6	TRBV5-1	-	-	CASSSPQGNNSPLHF	TGCGCCAGCAGCTCACCGCAGGGGAATAATTCACCCCTCCACTTT
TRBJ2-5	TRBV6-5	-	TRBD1	CASSSSGGVPRTQYF	TGTGCCAGCAGTTCCTCAGGGGGCGTCCCTCGGACCCAGTACTTC
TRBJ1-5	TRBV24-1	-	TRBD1	CATSEGQGNNQPQHF	TGTGCCACCAGTGAGGGACAGGGGAACAATCAGCCCCAGCATTTT
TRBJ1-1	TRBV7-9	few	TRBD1	CASSRDRGWDTEAFF	TGTGCCAGCAGCCGGGACAGGGGATGGGACACTGAAGCTTTCTTT
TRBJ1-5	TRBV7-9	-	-	CASSQDIYQPQHF	TGTGCCAGCAGCCAAGACATTTATCAGCCCCAGCATTTT
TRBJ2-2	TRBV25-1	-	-	CASSERDLVTGELFF	TGTGCCAGCAGTGAGCGGGACCTGGTGACCGGGGAGCTGTTTTTT